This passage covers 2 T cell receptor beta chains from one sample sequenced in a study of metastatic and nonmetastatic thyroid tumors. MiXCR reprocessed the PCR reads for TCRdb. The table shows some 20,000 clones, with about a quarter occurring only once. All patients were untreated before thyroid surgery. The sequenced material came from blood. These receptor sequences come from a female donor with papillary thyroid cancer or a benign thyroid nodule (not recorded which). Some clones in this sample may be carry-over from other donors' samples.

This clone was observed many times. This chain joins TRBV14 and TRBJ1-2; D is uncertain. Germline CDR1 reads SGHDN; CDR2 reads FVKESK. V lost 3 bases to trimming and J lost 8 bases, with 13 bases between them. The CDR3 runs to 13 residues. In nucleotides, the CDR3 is TGTGCCAGCAGCCAGTCCAGGAGCGAGGGCTACACCTTC. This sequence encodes CASSQSRSEGYTF.

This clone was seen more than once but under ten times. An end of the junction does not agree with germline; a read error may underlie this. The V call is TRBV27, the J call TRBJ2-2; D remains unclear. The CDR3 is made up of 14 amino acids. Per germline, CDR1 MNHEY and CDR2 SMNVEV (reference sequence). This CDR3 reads CASSFSQNTVELLF. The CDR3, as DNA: TGTGCCAGCAGTTTTTCCCAGAACACCGTGGAGCTGCTTTTT.